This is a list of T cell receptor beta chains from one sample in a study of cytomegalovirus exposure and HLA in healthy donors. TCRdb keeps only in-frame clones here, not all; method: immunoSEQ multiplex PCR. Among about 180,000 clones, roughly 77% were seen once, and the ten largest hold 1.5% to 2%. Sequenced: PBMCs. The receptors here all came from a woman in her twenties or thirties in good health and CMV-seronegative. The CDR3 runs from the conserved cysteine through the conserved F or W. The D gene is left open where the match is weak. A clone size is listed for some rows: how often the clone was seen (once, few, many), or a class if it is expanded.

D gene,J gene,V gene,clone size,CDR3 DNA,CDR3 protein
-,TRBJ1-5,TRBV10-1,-,TGCGCCAGCGGGGCCTCCAATCAGCCCCAGCATTTT,CASGASNQPQHF
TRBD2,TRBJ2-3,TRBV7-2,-,TGTGCCAGCAGCATTGGGACTATCACAGATACGCAGTATTTT,CASSIGTITDTQYF
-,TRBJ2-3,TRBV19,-,TGTGCCAGTAGTATAGGGACTCCAGCGCAGTATTTT,CASSIGTPAQYF
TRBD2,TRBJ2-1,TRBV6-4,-,TGTGCCAGCAGTTCCGAAGCGGGGGGGCTTGGGGAGCAGTTCTTC,CASSSEAGGLGEQFF
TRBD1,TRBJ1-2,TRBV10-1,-,TGCGCCAGCAGTGTGGACAGGGCGTATGGCTACACCTTC,CASSVDRAYGYTF
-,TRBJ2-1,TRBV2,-,TGTGCCAGCTCCAGAGAAGGGGTAAATGAGCAGTTCTTC,CASSREGVNEQFF
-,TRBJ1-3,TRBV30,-,TGTGCCTGGAGTGTACGCCCAGGTGGAAACACCATATATTTT,CAWSVRPGGNTIYF
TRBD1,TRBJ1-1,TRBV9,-,TGTGCCAGCAGCGTGCGGACAGGGGGCACTGAAGCTTTCTTT,CASSVRTGGTEAFF
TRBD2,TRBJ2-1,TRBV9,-,TGTGCCAGCAGCGTAGGAGCGGGGGGCGGGTACAATGAGCAGTTCTTC,CASSVGAGGGYNEQFF
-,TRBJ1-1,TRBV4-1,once,TGCGCCAGCAGCCGCCCCGGGGGGAGCACTGAAGCTTTCTTT,CASSRPGGSTEAFF
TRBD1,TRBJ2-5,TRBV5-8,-,TGTGCCAGCAGCTTGGGACAGGGAGCAGAGACCCAGTACTTC,CASSLGQGAETQYF
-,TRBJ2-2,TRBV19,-,TGTGCCAGTAGTGGAACAGTCGTTGGCACCGGGGAGCTGTTTTTT,CASSGTVVGTGELFF
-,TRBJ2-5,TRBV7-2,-,TGTGCCAGCAGCTCAGTACAAGAGACCCAGTACTTC,CASSSVQETQYF
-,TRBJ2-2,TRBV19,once,TGTGCCAGTAGTATAGGAGACAGATCCGGGGAGCTGTTTTTT,CASSIGDRSGELFF
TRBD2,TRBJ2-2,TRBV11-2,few,TGTGCCAGCAGCTTAGTCCTTTTGGGGGGGACCGGGGAGCTGTTTTTT,CASSLVLLGGTGELFF
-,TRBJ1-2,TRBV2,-,TGTGCCAGCAGTGCCCGGACGGACTCCCCCTATGGCTACACCTTC,CASSARTDSPYGYTF
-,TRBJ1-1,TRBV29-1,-,TGCAGCGTTGAAGTTCGCGGGAACACTGAAGCTTTCTTT,CSVEVRGNTEAFF
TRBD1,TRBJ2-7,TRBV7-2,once,TGTGCCAGCAGCCCTCGTTCAGGGGGCTACGAGCAGTACTTC,CASSPRSGGYEQYF
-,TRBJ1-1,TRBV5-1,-,TGCGCCAGCAGCTTGATGAGTTTATCGGAAGCTTTCTTT,CASSLMSLSEAFF
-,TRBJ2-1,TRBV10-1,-,TGCGCCAGCAGACCCCTCACATTAGCCGCGATTTACAATGAGCAGTTCTTC,CASRPLTLAAIYNEQFF
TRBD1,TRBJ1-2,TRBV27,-,TGTGCCAGCAGTCCCCAGGGGGACAGGGATTCTGGCTACACCTTC,CASSPQGDRDSGYTF
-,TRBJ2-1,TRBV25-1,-,TGTGCCAGCAGTGTTGATTCCCGCGGTCTGCAGTTCTTC,CASSVDSRGLQFF
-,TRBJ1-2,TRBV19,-,TGTGCCAGTAGTATTAGGGGGTCCGGCTATGGCTACACCTTC,CASSIRGSGYGYTF
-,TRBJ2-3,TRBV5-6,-,TGTGCCAGCAGCTTGATGATAGAAACAGATACGCAGTATTTT,CASSLMIETDTQYF
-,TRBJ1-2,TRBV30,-,TGTGCCTGGAGTTTATCTAACTATGGCTACACCTTC,CAWSLSNYGYTF
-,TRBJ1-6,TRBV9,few,TGTGCCAGCAGCGTAGCAGGGGCGCTGGGGAATTCACCCCTCCACTTT,CASSVAGALGNSPLHF
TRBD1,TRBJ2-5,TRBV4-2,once,TGTGCCAGCAGCTTAACCGGGACAGACTCAGAGACCCAGTACTTC,CASSLTGTDSETQYF
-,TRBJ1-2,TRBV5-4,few,TGTGCCAGCAGCTTGGAACTACAGGGTATCAGCTACACCTTC,CASSLELQGISYTF
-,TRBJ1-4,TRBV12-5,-,TGTGCTAGTGGTTTGGGACAGGCCTTAAATGAAAAACTGTTTTTT,CASGLGQALNEKLFF
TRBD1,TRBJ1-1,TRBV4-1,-,TGCGCCAGCAGCCAAGAGAGGACCGGGACAGGGGCGAGAAACACTGAAGCTTTCTTT,CASSQERTGTGARNTEAFF
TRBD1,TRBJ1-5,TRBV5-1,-,TGCGCCAGCAGGTGGGACAGCGCAGGGGATCAGCCCCAGCATTTT,CASRWDSAGDQPQHF
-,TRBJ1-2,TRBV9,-,TGTGCCAGCAGCGTATCGACGGACACTAACTATGGCTACACCTTC,CASSVSTDTNYGYTF
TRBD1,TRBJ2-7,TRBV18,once,TGTGCCAGCTCACCAAGAGCCCCTCCCCGGGACAGGCCCCACGAGCAGTACTTC,CASSPRAPPRDRPHEQYF
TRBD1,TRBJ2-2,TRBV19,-,TGTGCCAGTAGTATGCAGGGGGCTCACACCGGGGAGCTGTTTTTT,CASSMQGAHTGELFF
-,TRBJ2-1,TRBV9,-,TGTGCCAGCAGCGTAGAGGCGGGGTCTCGTCTGGGGTACAATGAGCAGTTCTTC,CASSVEAGSRLGYNEQFF
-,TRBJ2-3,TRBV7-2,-,TGTGCCAGCAGCCCCCAGGGAAGCACAGATACGCAGTATTTT,CASSPQGSTDTQYF
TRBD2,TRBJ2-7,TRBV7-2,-,TGTGCCAGCAGCTTAGAAGGGACTAGCGGTTCCTACGAGCAGTACTTC,CASSLEGTSGSYEQYF
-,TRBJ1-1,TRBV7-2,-,TGTGCCAGCAGCTTTCGGGATTACACTGAAGCTTTCTTT,CASSFRDYTEAFF
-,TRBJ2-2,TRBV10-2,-,TGCGCCAGCAGTGAGCCAAGCCTAATGAACACCGGGGAGCTGTTTTTT,CASSEPSLMNTGELFF
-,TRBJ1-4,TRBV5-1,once,TGCGCCAGCAGCTTGGGAGGGATGGCGGAGAATGAAAAACTGTTTTTT,CASSLGGMAENEKLFF
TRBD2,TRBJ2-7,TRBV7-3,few,TGTGCCAGCAGCTATGCGGGGGGTTCCTACGAGCAGTACTTC,CASSYAGGSYEQYF
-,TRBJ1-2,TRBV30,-,TGTGCCTGGAGTCAAAACAGCTATGGCTACACCTTC,CAWSQNSYGYTF
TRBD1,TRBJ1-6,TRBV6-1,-,TGTGCCAGCAGTGAGGGGGACAGGGTAATTAGAGGGATTTCACCCCTCCACTTT,CASSEGDRVIRGISPLHF
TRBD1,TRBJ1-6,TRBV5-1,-,TGCGCCAGCAGCACCGGGACAGGGTATAATTCACCCCTCCACTTT,CASSTGTGYNSPLHF
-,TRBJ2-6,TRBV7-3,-,TGTGCCAGCAGCTTAGTCGGGGGGCTCGGTGGGGCCAACGTCCTGACTTTC,CASSLVGGLGGANVLTF
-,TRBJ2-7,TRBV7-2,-,TGTGCCAGCTCTCTAGCGCCCCCCCCCTACGAGCAGTACTTC,CASSLAPPPYEQYF
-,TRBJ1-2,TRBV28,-,TGTGCCAGCAGTTTAAATGTGGGGGGGACATATTATGGCTACACCTTC,CASSLNVGGTYYGYTF
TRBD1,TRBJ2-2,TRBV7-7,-,TGTGCCAGCAGCTTGGCAGGGGGCAACACCGGGGAGCTGTTTTTT,CASSLAGGNTGELFF
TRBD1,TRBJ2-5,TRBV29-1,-,TGCAGCGTTGGTAGGACAGGGCTCCAAGAGACCCAGTACTTC,CSVGRTGLQETQYF
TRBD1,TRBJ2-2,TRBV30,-,TGTGCCTGGGGGGGACAGGGGGCGACCGGGGAGCTGTTTTTT,CAWGGQGATGELFF
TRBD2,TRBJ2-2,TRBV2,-,TGTGCCAGCGAACGGGGGGCGAACACCGGGGAGCTGTTTTTT,CASERGANTGELFF